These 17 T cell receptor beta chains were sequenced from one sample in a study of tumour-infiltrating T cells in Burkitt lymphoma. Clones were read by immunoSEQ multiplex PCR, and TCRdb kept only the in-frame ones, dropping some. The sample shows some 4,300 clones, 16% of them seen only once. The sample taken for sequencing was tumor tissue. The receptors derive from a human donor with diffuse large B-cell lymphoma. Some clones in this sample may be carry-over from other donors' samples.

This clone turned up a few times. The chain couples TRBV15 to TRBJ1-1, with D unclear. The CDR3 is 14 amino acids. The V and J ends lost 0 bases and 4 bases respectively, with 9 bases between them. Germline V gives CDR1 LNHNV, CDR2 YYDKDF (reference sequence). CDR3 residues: CATSRDPRGTEAFF. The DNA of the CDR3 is TGTGCCACCAGCAGAGATCCCCGTGGCACTGAAGCTTTCTTT.

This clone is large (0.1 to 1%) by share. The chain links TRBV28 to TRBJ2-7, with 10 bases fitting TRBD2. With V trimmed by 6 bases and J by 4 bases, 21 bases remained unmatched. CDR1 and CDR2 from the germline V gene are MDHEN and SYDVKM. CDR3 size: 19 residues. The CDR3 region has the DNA TGTGCCAGCAGCTTACCCACTAGCGGGACAGGATCCTTTACTTACGAGCAGTACTTC. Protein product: CASSLPTSGTGSFTYEQYF.

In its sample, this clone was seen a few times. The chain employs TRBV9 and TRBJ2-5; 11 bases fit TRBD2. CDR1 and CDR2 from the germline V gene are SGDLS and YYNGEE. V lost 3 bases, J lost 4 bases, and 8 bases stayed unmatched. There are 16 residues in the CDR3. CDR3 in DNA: TGTGCCAGCAGCGCACACCTAGCGGGGGGCGGAGAGACCCAGTACTTC. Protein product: CASSAHLAGGGETQYF. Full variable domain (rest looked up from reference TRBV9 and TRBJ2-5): DSGVTQTPKHLITATGQRVTLRCSPRSGDLSVYWYQQSLDQGLQFLIQYYNGEERAKGNILERFSAQQFPDLHSELNLSSLELGDSALYFCASSAHLAGGGETQYFGPGTRLLVL.

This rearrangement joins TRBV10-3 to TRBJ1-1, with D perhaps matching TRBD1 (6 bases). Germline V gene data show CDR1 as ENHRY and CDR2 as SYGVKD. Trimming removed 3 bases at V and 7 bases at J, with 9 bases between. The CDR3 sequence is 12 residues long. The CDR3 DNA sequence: TGTGCCATCAGTGAAGCAGGGGTTGAAGCTTTCTTT. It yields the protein CAISEAGVEAFF.

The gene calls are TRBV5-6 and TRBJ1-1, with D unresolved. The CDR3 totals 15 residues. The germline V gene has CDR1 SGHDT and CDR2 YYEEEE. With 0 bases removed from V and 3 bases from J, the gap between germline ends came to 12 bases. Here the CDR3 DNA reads TGTGCCAGCAGCTTGGCCTGGGAATCGGACACTGAAGCTTTCTTT. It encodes CASSLAWESDTEAFF.

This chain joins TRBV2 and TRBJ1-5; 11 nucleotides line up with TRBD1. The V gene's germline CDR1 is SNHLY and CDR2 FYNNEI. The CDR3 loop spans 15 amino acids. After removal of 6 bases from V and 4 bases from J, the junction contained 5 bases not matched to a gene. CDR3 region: CASSGQGAGNQPQHF. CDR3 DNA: TGTGCCAGCAGCGGACAGGGGGCTGGAAATCAGCCCCAGCATTTT.

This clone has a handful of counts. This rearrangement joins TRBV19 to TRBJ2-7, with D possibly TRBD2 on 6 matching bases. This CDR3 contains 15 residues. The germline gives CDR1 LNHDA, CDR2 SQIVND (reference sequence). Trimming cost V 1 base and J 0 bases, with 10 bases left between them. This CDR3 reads CASSIGRDSSYEQYF. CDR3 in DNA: TGTGCCAGTAGTATAGGCCGGGACTCCTCCTACGAGCAGTACTTC.

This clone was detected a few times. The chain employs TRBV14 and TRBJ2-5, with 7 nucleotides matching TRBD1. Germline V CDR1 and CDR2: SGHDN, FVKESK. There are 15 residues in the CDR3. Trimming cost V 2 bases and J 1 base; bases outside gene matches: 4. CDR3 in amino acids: CASSQSDRVQETQYF. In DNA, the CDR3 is TGTGCCAGCAGCCAAAGCGACAGGGTCCAAGAGACCCAGTACTTC.

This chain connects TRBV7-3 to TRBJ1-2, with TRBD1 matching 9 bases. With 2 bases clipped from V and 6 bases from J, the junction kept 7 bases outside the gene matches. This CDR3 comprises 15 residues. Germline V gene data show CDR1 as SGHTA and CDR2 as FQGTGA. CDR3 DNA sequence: TGTGCCAGCAGCTTACGGCCCCGGGACAGGGATGGCTACACCTTC. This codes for CASSLRPRDRDGYTF.

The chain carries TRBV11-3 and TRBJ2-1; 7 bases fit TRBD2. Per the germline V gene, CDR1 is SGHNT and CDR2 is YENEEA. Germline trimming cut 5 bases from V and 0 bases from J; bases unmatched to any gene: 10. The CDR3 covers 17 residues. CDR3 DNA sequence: TGTGCCAGCAGCCCACCACGGGGACTAAGCTCCTACAATGAGCAGTTCTTC. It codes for CASSPPRGLSSYNEQFF.

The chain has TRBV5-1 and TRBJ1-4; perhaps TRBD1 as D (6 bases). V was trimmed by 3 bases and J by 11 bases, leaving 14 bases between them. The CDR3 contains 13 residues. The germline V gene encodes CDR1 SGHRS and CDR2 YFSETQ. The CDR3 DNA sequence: TGCGCCAGCAGCTACCTGAGCAGGGGCAAACTGTTTTTT. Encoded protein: CASSYLSRGKLFF. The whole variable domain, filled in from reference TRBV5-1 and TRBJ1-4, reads KAGVTQTPRYLIKTRGQQVTLSCSPISGHRSVSWYQQTPGQGLQFLFEYFSETQRNKGNFPGRFSGRQFSNSRSEMNVSTLELGDSALYLCASSYLSRGKLFFGSGTQLSVL.

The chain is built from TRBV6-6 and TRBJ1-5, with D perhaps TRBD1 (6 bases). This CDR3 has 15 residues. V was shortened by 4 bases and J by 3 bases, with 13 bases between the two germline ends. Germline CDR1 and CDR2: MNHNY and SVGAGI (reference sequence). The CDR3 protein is CASSWVGGANQPQHF. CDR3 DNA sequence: TGTGCCAGCAGTTGGGTAGGGGGGGCCAATCAGCCCCAGCATTTT.

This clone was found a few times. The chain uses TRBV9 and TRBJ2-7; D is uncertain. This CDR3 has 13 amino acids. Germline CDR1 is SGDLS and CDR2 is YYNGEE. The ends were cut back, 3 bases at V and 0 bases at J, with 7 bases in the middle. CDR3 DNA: TGTGCCAGCAGCGAATACCCCTCCTACGAGCAGTACTTC. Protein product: CASSEYPSYEQYF.

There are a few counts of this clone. CDR3 sequence reads: CASSQDMGGRVTGNTIYF. The CDR3 DNA sequence: TGTGCCAGCAGCCAAGATATGGGCGGCAGGGTTACTGGAAACACCATATATTTT. The chain links TRBV4-2 to TRBJ1-3; D is perhaps TRBD1 (5 bases). V gave up 0 bases and J gave up 2 bases, with 17 bases separating them. Germline V gives CDR1 LGHNA, CDR2 YNFKEQ. This CDR3 has 18 residues.

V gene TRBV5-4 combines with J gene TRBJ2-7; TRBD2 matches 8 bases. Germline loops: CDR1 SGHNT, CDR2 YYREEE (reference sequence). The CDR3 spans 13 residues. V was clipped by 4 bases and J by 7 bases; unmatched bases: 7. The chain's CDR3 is CASSHGTREEQYF. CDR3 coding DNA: TGTGCCAGCAGCCACGGGACTAGGGAGGAGCAGTACTTC. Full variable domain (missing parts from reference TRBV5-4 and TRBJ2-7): ETGVTQSPTHLIKTRGQQVTLRCSSQSGHNTVSWYQQALGQGPQFIFQYYREEENGRGNFPPRFSGLQFPNYSSELNVNALELDDSALYLCASSHGTREEQYFGPGTRLTVT.

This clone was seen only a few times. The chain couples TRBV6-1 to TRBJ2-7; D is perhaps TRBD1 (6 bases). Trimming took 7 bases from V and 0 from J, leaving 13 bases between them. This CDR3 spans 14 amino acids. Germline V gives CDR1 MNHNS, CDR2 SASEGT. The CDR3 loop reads CASMGTRSSYEQYF. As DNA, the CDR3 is TGTGCCAGCATGGGGACAAGGAGCTCCTACGAGCAGTACTTC.

The CDR3 protein is CASSWSGGAYNEQFF. The CDR3 DNA follows: TGTGCCAGCAGCTGGAGCGGGGGGGCCTACAATGAGCAGTTCTTC. The V gene is TRBV6-5, the J gene TRBJ2-1; 10 nucleotides agree with TRBD2. Per germline, CDR1 MNHEY and CDR2 SVGAGI. CDR3 length: 15 residues. V was clipped by 6 bases and J by 2 bases; unmatched bases: 4.